The 21 T cell receptor beta chains below come from one sample, sequenced in a study of OX40 agonist ivuxolimab in advanced cancers. Here immunoSEQ multiplex PCR was the method, and the copy in TCRdb shows in-frame clones only, minus some. The sample contains approximately 89,000 clones, around nine tenths of which appear only once. The sample in question was CD4+ or CD8+ T cells sorted from blood, obtained in a trial of the OX40 agonist ivuxolimab. The receptor source for this set is an adult with an advanced solid tumor such as melanoma, head and neck, liver or kidney cancer.

The rearrangement links TRBV6-4 to TRBJ2-7; D gene unclear. With 8 bases removed from V and 4 bases from J, the gap between germline ends came to 6 bases. The CDR3 loop spans 10 amino acids. Germline CDR1 MRHNA, CDR2 SNTAGT. This CDR3 is CASSRYEQYF. The CDR3 DNA is TGTGCCAGCTCTCGTTACGAGCAGTACTTC.

The rearrangement joins TRBV5-1 to TRBJ2-3, with no clear D. Germline loops: CDR1 SGHRS, CDR2 YFSETQ. This CDR3 has 15 amino acids. The V end was cut by 3 bases, the J end by 4 bases, with 15 bases between. CDR3 DNA sequence: TGCGCCAGCAGCTCGGGCTTAACAGACTCAGATACGCAGTATTTT. Protein sequence: CASSSGLTDSDTQYF.

The chain couples TRBV5-6 to TRBJ1-5, with D hard to call. Trimming left V 1 base short and J 2 bases short, with 7 bases between. This CDR3 has 14 amino acids. CDR1 is SGHDT, CDR2 YYEEEE, per germline. The DNA of the CDR3 is TGTGCCAGCAGCTTGAGGCGACGCAATCAGCCCCAGCATTTT. Translated, it gives CASSLRRRNQPQHF.

The rearrangement uses TRBV5-8 and TRBJ1-2, with TRBD1 identical over 8 bases. CDR3 length equals 15 residues. After removal of 1 base from V and 2 bases from J, the junction contained 4 bases not matched to a gene. The germline gives CDR1 SGHTS, CDR2 YDEGEE. CDR3 bases: TGTGCCAGCAGCTTGCGAACAGGGGGGAACTATGGCTACACCTTC. It encodes CASSLRTGGNYGYTF.

The V call is TRBV4-2, the J call TRBJ2-7; 11 bases map to TRBD2. J lost 10 bases, V lost 0 bases, and 17 bases had no gene match. The CDR3 length is 18 residues. Germline V lookup: CDR1 LGHNA, CDR2 YNFKEQ. CDR3 amino acids: CASSQDLASGGKIRAQYF. For the CDR3, the DNA is TGTGCCAGCAGCCAAGATTTGGCTAGCGGGGGGAAAATCCGAGCTCAGTACTTC.

The J gene is TRBJ1-4, the V gene TRBV7-9, with a weak D call TRBD1 (5 bases). Trimming removed 5 bases from V and 5 bases from J, with 12 bases in between. Germline CDR1 reads SEHNR; CDR2 reads FQNEAQ (reference sequence). The length of the CDR3 is 14 residues. DNA of the CDR3: TGTGCCAGCAGCCCATACCGGGACAATGAAAAACTGTTTTTT. It is translated as CASSPYRDNEKLFF.

This chain joins TRBV30 and TRBJ1-3; no clear D gene. Trimming shortened V by 4 bases and J by 7 bases, and 8 bases separated the two germline ends. CDR1 GTSNPN and CDR2 SVGIG come from the germline V gene (reference sequence). The CDR3 spans 11 residues. CDR3 amino acids: CAWTAANTIYF. The CDR3, as DNA: TGTGCCTGGACGGCCGCGAACACCATATATTTT.

This chain joins TRBV19 and TRBJ1-1; D gene unclear. CDR3 length equals 13 residues. V lost 7 bases and J lost 4, with 13 bases in between. The germline CDR1 and CDR2 sequences are LNHDA and SQIVND (reference sequence). The CDR3 DNA is TGTGCCAGTACCACGACCCTGGGCACTGAAGCTTTCTTT. Translating gives CASTTTLGTEAFF.

The chain recombines TRBV10-1 with TRBJ1-1, with unresolved D. CDR3 length: 12 amino acids. The ends were cut back, 7 bases at V and 1 base at J, with 7 bases in the middle. Germline CDR1 is WNHNN and CDR2 is SYGVQD (reference sequence). This chain's CDR3 is CASTVGNTEAFF. CDR3 DNA: TGCGCCAGCACCGTGGGGAACACTGAAGCTTTCTTT.

V gene TRBV18 combines with J gene TRBJ2-1; 7 bases map to TRBD2. The CDR3 spans 14 residues. Looked up from germline, CDR1 is KGHSH and CDR2 is LQKENI. The ends lost 3 bases at V and 3 bases at J; junction bases unmatched: 2. The CDR3 sequence is CASSPGTNYNEQFF. The CDR3 DNA is TGTGCCAGCTCACCCGGGACTAACTACAATGAGCAGTTCTTC.

V is TRBV18 and J is TRBJ1-1, with 8 bases lining up with TRBD1. With V trimmed by 4 bases and J by 4 bases, 8 bases remained unmatched. The length of the CDR3 is 15 residues. Germline CDR1 and CDR2: KGHSH and LQKENI. The CDR3 sequence is CASSRGQGWSTEAFF. The CDR3 coding sequence is TGTGCCAGCTCACGCGGACAGGGTTGGAGCACTGAAGCTTTCTTT.

The genes are TRBV7-3 and TRBJ2-2; tentatively, D is TRBD1 or TRBD2 (6 bases each). The CDR3 covers 14 residues. Germline V gene data show CDR1 as SGHTA and CDR2 as FQGTGA. Trimming pared 5 bases from V and 5 bases from J, leaving 12 bases between. DNA for the CDR3: TGTGCCAGCAGCATGGGGGGCTATACCGGGGAGCTGTTTTTT. It codes for CASSMGGYTGELFF.

The chain carries TRBV4-1 and TRBJ2-7; a possible D gene is TRBD1 (6 bases). Trimming shortened V by 3 bases and J by 0 bases, and 15 bases separated the two germline ends. Germline values: CDR1 MGHRA, CDR2 YSYEKL. The length of the CDR3 is 16 residues. This CDR3 reads CASSHSTGYISYEQYF. The CDR3 DNA reads as TGCGCCAGCAGCCACTCTACAGGGTATATCTCCTACGAGCAGTACTTC.

The genes are TRBV18 and TRBJ1-6; weak D call: TRBD1 (5 bases). CDR1 is KGHSH and CDR2 is LQKENI in the germline V gene. Trimming removed 3 bases from V and 7 bases from J, with 13 bases in between. This CDR3 has 15 amino acids. CDR3 in DNA: TGTGCCAGCTCACCCTTTGAGGGGCCAAATTCACCCCTCCACTTT. This translates into CASSPFEGPNSPLHF.

This rearrangement joins TRBV7-3 to TRBJ2-5; 9 nucleotides agree with TRBD1. Germline V gene data show CDR1 as SGHTA and CDR2 as FQGTGA. Trimming cost V 2 bases and J 4 bases; bases outside gene matches: 5. CDR3 length: 15 amino acids. DNA for the CDR3: TGTGCCAGCAGCTTAGGAGACAGGGGGAGAGAGACCCAGTACTTC. It encodes CASSLGDRGRETQYF. The complete variable domain, with remaining parts taken from reference TRBV7-3 and TRBJ2-5, reads GAGVSQTPSNKVTEKGKYVELRCDPISGHTALYWYRQSLGQGPEFLIYFQGTGAADDSGLPNDRFFAVRPEGSVSTLKIQRTERGDSAVYLCASSLGDRGRETQYFGPGTRLLVL.

J is TRBJ1-2 and V is TRBV5-1, with TRBD1 identical over 8 bases. V gave up 4 bases and J gave up 5 bases; unmatched junction bases: 13. Germline lookup yields CDR1 SGHRS and CDR2 YFSETQ. The CDR3 length is 16 residues. As DNA, the CDR3 is TGCGCCAGCAGCATAGCACCGGGACAGGCTTTATATGGCTACACCTTC. Encoded protein: CASSIAPGQALYGYTF.

The chain joins TRBV7-8 to TRBJ2-5; 9 bases agree with TRBD2. Unmatched junction bases numbered 6, after V lost 4 bases and J lost 3 bases. The germline V gene has CDR1 SGHVS and CDR2 FQNEAQ. CDR3 size: 15 residues. The CDR3 DNA sequence: TGTGCCAGCAGCTCGAGCGGGGGGCCTAAAGAGACCCAGTACTTC. Its protein product is CASSSSGGPKETQYF.

The chain joins TRBV19 to TRBJ2-1; D may be TRBD2 (5 bases). Trimming took 6 bases from V and 0 from J, leaving 15 bases between them. The length of the CDR3 is 16 residues. Looked up from germline, CDR1 is LNHDA and CDR2 is SQIVND (reference sequence). The CDR3, as DNA: TGTGCCAGTAGGAAGATTCTGGGGAGCTCCTACAATGAGCAGTTCTTC. Its protein product is CASRKILGSSYNEQFF.

The rearrangement joins TRBV7-2 to TRBJ1-2; tentative D call: TRBD1 (5 bases). V gave up 6 bases and J gave up 2 bases, with 13 bases separating them. CDR1 is SGHTA and CDR2 is FQGNSA in the germline V gene. This CDR3 comprises 14 residues. In DNA, the CDR3 is TGTGCCAGCAGTACGGGACTGGGAAACTATGGCTACACCTTC. Residues: CASSTGLGNYGYTF.

The J gene is TRBJ1-1, the V gene TRBV6-4, with no clear D. The V gene's germline CDR1 is MRHNA and CDR2 SNTAGT. With 4 bases removed from V and 1 base from J, the gap between germline ends came to 7 bases. The CDR3 length is 13 residues. Here the CDR3 DNA reads TGTGCCAGCAGTGTATACAGGAACACTGAAGCTTTCTTT. Its translation is CASSVYRNTEAFF.

V usage is TRBV2 and J usage is TRBJ1-2; D is unresolved. Per germline, CDR1 SNHLY and CDR2 FYNNEI. Trimming took off 3 bases at V and 0 bases at J, with 17 bases between the two ends. The CDR3 has 17 residues. The CDR3 coding sequence is TGTGCCAGCAGTGACCCGGGATCGAGGGCCTCTAACTATGGCTACACCTTC. This gives the protein CASSDPGSRASNYGYTF.